These T cell receptor beta chains were read from a single sample in a study of T cells in Graves' hyperthyroidism and ophthalmopathy. In TCRdb, the multiplex PCR reads were re-called with MiXCR into one record per CDR3 protein. The sample includes 560,000 or so distinct CDR3 sequences, about 20% of them seen just once. Sequenced input: blood. These TCRs come from a man in his forties with Graves' ophthalmopathy. Each CDR3 is given with its conserved first and last residue. D genes are given only for firm matches. Size tells how often a clone was seen (once, few, many) or the class of an expanded clone, and some rows leave it out.

TRBV20-1,TRBJ2-6,TRBD1,few,CSARVGQGASGANVLTF,TGCAGTGCTAGAGTCGGACAGGGAGCTTCTGGGGCCAACGTCCTGACTTTC
TRBV27,TRBJ2-1,-,many,CASSTGAQEKYNEQFF,TGTGCCAGCAGTACTGGAGCCCAGGAGAAATACAATGAGCAGTTCTTC
TRBV5-6,TRBJ2-7,TRBD2,few,CASSSGLAHYEQYF,TGTGCCAGCAGCTCTGGACTAGCGCACTACGAGCAGTACTTC
TRBV20-1,TRBJ2-3,-,-,CSIRESRDTQYF,TGCAGTATACGGGAGAGCAGAGATACGCAGTATTTT
TRBV2,TRBJ1-3,TRBD1,many,CASMGQGANTIYF,TGTGCCAGCATGGGACAGGGGGCTAACACCATATATTTT
TRBV10-2,TRBJ2-1,TRBD2,few,CASDTSGGAHNEQFF,TGCGCCAGCGATACTAGCGGGGGGGCACACAATGAGCAGTTCTTC
TRBV3-1,TRBJ2-5,TRBD1,-,CASSPHPRTGRWETQYF,TGTGCCAGCAGCCCGCACCCCAGGACAGGGCGGTGGGAGACCCAGTACTTC
TRBV5-1,TRBJ2-7,-,many,CASSLGSLSSYEQYF,TGCGCCAGCAGCTTGGGCTCACTCTCATCCTACGAGCAGTACTTC
TRBV5-6,TRBJ1-5,-,-,CASSYGTSGQPQHF,TGTGCCAGCAGCTACGGGACAAGCGGACAGCCCCAGCATTTT
TRBV5-1,TRBJ1-2,TRBD1,-,CASSPSDRNYGYTF,TGCGCCAGCAGCCCCTCGGACAGGAACTATGGCTACACCTTC
TRBV5-1,TRBJ2-2,-,few,CASSLDQVILGELFF,TGCGCCAGCAGCTTGGACCAGGTCATCCTGGGGGAGCTGTTTTTT
TRBV10-3,TRBJ2-7,TRBD1,many,CAISKTGARPYEQYF,TGTGCCATCAGCAAAACAGGGGCACGGCCCTACGAGCAGTACTTC
TRBV18,TRBJ2-6,-,-,CASSPNSSGANVLTF,TGTGCCAGCTCACCTAATAGCTCTGGGGCCAACGTCCTGACTTTC
TRBV27,TRBJ2-3,TRBD2,-,CASSLVSGSGDTQYF,TGTGCCAGCAGTTTAGTGAGCGGGAGTGGAGATACGCAGTATTTT
TRBV11-2,TRBJ2-7,TRBD2,-,CASSWGRGVNEQYF,TGTGCCAGCAGCTGGGGGCGGGGGGTGAACGAGCAGTACTTC
TRBV20-1,TRBJ2-7,-,once,CSAGLQAFAYEQYF,TGCAGTGCTGGATTACAGGCTTTTGCCTACGAGCAGTACTTC
TRBV9,TRBJ1-1,-,-,CASSSASDKNTEAFF,TGTGCCAGCAGCTCCGCAAGTGACAAGAACACTGAAGCTTTCTTT
TRBV28,TRBJ1-5,-,few,CASSLTIRPQHF,TGTGCCAGCAGCCTGACCATCCGGCCCCAGCATTTT
TRBV11-2,TRBJ2-7,TRBD2,few,CASRTPSGSYEQYF,TGTGCCAGCAGGACACCTAGCGGGAGCTACGAGCAGTACTTC
TRBV7-6,TRBJ1-1,-,many,CASSLQVNTEAFF,TGTGCCAGCAGCTTACAAGTGAACACTGAAGCTTTCTTT